The source of this T cell receptor beta chain is a study of T cell changes during pregnancy in multiple sclerosis. J lost 4 bases, V lost 8 bases, and 11 bases had no gene match. The CDR3 is 15 amino acids. Germline loops: CDR1 WSHSY, CDR2 SAAADI. Assay used: immunoSEQ multiplex PCR; TCRdb lists only in-frame clones, some missing. Of approximately 85,000 clones in the sample, about 94% are singletons; the top ten hold 2% to 3%. The rearrangement joins TRBV10-2 to TRBJ2-7; 10 bases agree with TRBD1. The receptor was isolated from a female donor with multiple sclerosis, enrolled in a pregnancy study. The sample in question was peripheral blood, obtained in the third trimester of pregnancy. CDR3 in amino acids: CASLSPGQGPYEQYF. In DNA, the CDR3 is TGCGCCAGCTTAAGCCCGGGACAGGGGCCTTACGAGCAGTACTTC.